This passage covers 7 T cell receptor beta chains from one sample sequenced in a study of T-cell memory formation after mild COVID-19. One entry per CDR3 protein, called by TCRdb with MiXCR from the 5' RACE reads. The data contain 300,000 to 400,000 distinct CDR3 sequences, 13% to 15% of them singletons. The material sequenced was PBMCs or a T cell subset sorted from them (not recorded which). The receptors originated from a man in his late teens or twenties who had mild COVID-19 (a few samples of this study predate the infection). Cell type and time point are not known.

The genes are TRBV7-9 and TRBJ2-5; D unclear. V shed 0 bases and J shed 5 bases, with 13 bases lying between them. CDR3 size: 15 residues. The germline CDR1 and CDR2 sequences are SEHNR and FQNEAQ (reference sequence). The CDR3 here is CASSLAPGQRETQYF. The CDR3 DNA follows: TGTGCCAGCAGCTTAGCCCCCGGGCAGAGGGAGACCCAGTACTTC.

There are a few counts of this clonotype. The chain combines TRBV27 with TRBJ1-5; tentative D call: TRBD1 (6 bases). The V and J ends lost 5 bases and 2 bases respectively, with 13 bases between them. This CDR3 has 15 amino acids. The germline gives CDR1 MNHEY, CDR2 SMNVEV (reference sequence). This chain's CDR3 is CASSLTGLGNQPQHF. CDR3 coding DNA: TGTGCCAGCAGTCTAACAGGGCTAGGCAATCAGCCCCAGCATTTT.

This clonotype was observed a handful of times. The chain has TRBV7-9 and TRBJ2-3, with a weak D call TRBD2 (5 bases). The CDR3 runs to 13 residues. Looked up from germline, CDR1 is SEHNR and CDR2 is FQNEAQ (reference sequence). V was shortened by 5 bases and J by 4 bases, with 10 bases between the two germline ends. Here the CDR3 DNA reads TGTGCCAGCAGCCAGGAGGCGGCAGATACGCAGTATTTT. Encoded protein: CASSQEAADTQYF. Looking up the rest from reference TRBV7-9 and TRBJ2-3 gives the full variable domain: DTGVSQNPRHKITKRGQNVTFRCDPISEHNRLYWYRQTLGQGPEFLTYFQNEAQLEKSRLLSDRFSAERPKGSFSTLEIQRTEQGDSAMYLCASSQEAADTQYFGPGTRLTVL.

The chain has TRBV9 and TRBJ2-1, with D possibly matching TRBD2 (6 bases). Germline assignment: CDR1 SGDLS and CDR2 YYNGEE. The CDR3 is 14 residues long. V shed 4 bases and J shed 5 bases, with 13 bases lying between them. The CDR3 DNA reads as TGTGCCAGCAGCCCGGGGCGGGGAGACAATGAGCAGTTCTTC. Translated, it gives CASSPGRGDNEQFF.

The rearrangement joins TRBV29-1 to TRBJ2-3, with 7 nucleotides matching TRBD2. The CDR3 contains 15 residues. Germline V CDR1 and CDR2: SQVTM, ANQGSEA. V gave up 4 bases and J gave up 9 bases; unmatched junction bases: 16. CDR3 region: CSVGMDWGHGGTQYF. In DNA form, the CDR3 reads TGCAGCGTTGGAATGGACTGGGGCCACGGGGGGACGCAGTATTTT.

V is TRBV15 and J is TRBJ2-5; no clear D. Germline V gene data show CDR1 as LNHNV and CDR2 as YYDKDF (reference sequence). V lost 1 base, J lost 0 bases, and 15 bases lay in between. The CDR3 totals 17 residues. CDR3 DNA sequence: TGTGCCACCAGCAGAGGCAACGGTGGTCCAGACCAAGAGACCCAGTACTTC. Its protein product is CATSRGNGGPDQETQYF. Variable domain in full (rest from reference TRBV15 and TRBJ2-5): DAMVIQNPRYQVTQFGKPVTLSCSQTLNHNVMYWYQQKSSQAPKLLFHYYDKDFNNEADTPDNFQSRRPNTSFCFLDIRSPGLGDTAMYLCATSRGNGGPDQETQYFGPGTRLLVL.

This clonotype was observed many times. This rearrangement joins TRBV5-6 to TRBJ2-5; no definite D call. The CDR3 has 12 residues. V lost 0 bases to trimming and J lost 5 bases, with 5 bases between them. CDR1 and CDR2 (germline): SGHDT, YYEEEE. The CDR3 bases are TGTGCCAGCAGCTTGGAGTCGGAGACCCAGTACTTC. Translated: CASSLESETQYF.